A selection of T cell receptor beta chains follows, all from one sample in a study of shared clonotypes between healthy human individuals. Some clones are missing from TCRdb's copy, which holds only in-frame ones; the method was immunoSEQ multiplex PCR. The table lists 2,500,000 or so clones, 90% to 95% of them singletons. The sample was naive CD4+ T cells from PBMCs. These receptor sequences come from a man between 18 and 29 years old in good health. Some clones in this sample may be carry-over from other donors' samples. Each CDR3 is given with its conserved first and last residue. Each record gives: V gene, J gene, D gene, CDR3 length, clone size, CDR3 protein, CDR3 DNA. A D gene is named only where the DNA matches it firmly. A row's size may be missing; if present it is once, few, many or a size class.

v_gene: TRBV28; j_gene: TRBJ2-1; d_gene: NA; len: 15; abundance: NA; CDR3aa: CASFPGARSYNEQFF; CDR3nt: TGTGCCAGCTTTCCGGGGGCCCGCTCCTACAATGAGCAGTTCTTC
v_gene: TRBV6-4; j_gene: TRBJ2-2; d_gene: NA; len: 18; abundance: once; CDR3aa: CASSHLDSGPQNTGELFF; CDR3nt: TGTGCCAGCAGTCATCTCGATTCCGGGCCTCAGAACACCGGGGAGCTGTTTTTT
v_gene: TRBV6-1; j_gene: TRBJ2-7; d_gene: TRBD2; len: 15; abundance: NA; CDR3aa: CASRVAGGGSYEQYF; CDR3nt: TGTGCCAGCAGGGTAGCGGGAGGGGGCTCCTACGAGCAGTACTTC
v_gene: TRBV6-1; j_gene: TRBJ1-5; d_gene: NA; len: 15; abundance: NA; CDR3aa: CASSEVVGSHQPQHF; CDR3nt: TGTGCCAGCAGTGAAGTTGTGGGCAGCCATCAGCCCCAGCATTTT
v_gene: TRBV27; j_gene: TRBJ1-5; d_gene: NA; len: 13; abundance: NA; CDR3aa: CASGREVESPQHF; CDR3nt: TGTGCCAGCGGCCGGGAGGTGGAGTCGCCCCAGCATTTT
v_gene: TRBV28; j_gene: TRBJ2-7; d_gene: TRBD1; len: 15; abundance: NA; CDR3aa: CASSFVLGRGIEQYF; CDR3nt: TGTGCCAGCAGTTTTGTTCTCGGCAGGGGGATCGAGCAGTACTTC
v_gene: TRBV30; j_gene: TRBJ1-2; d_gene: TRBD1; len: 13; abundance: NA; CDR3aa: CAWSADRGGGYTF; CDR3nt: TGTGCCTGGAGCGCGGACAGGGGAGGTGGCTACACCTTC
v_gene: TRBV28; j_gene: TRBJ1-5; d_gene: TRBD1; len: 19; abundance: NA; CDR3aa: CASSLPTGTGVRSNQPQHF; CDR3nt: TGTGCCAGCAGTTTACCGACCGGGACAGGGGTGCGAAGCAATCAGCCCCAGCATTTT
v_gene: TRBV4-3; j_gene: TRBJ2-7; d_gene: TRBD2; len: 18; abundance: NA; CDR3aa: CASSQVGLAGGLPNEQYF; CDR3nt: TGCGCCAGCAGCCAAGTTGGACTAGCGGGAGGTCTACCCAACGAGCAGTACTTC
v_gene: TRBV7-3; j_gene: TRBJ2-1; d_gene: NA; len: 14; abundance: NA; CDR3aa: CASSDGRARSEQFF; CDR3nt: TGTGCCAGCAGCGACGGGAGAGCGAGGAGTGAGCAGTTCTTC
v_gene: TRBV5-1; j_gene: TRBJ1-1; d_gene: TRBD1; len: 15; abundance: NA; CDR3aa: CASSSGQGGSTEAFF; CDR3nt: TGCGCCAGCAGCTCGGGGCAGGGGGGAAGCACTGAAGCTTTCTTT
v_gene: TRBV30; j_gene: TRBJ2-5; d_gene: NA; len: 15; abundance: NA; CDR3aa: CAWRGDERDGWTQYF; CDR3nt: TGTGCCTGGAGGGGGGATGAAAGGGACGGGTGGACCCAGTACTTC
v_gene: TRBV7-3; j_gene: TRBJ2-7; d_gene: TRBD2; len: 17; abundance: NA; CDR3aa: CASSLIPRLADAGEQYF; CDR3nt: TGTGCCAGCAGCTTAATCCCTCGACTAGCGGATGCAGGAGAGCAGTACTTC
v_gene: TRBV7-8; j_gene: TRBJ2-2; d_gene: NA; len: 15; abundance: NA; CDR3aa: CASSISGTITGELFF; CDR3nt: TGTGCCAGCAGCATATCCGGGACGATCACCGGGGAGCTGTTTTTT
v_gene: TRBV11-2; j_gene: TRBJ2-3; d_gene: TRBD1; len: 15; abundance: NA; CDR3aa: CASSPSGGAPDTQYF; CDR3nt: TGTGCCAGCAGCCCCTCAGGGGGAGCCCCAGATACGCAGTATTTT
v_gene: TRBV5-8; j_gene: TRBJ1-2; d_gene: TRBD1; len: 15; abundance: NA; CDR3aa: CASSPQGLSNYGYTF; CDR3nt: TGTGCCAGCAGCCCACAGGGGCTTTCTAACTATGGCTACACCTTC
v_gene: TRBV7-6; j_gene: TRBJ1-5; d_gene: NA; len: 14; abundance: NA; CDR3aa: CASSLAEGRQPQHF; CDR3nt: TGTGCCAGCAGCTTAGCCGAAGGACGGCAGCCCCAGCATTTT
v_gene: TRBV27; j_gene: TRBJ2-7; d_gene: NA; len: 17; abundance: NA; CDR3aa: CASSLRWRGRRVGEQYF; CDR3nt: TGTGCCAGCAGTTTAAGGTGGAGGGGGCGCCGGGTGGGCGAGCAGTACTTC
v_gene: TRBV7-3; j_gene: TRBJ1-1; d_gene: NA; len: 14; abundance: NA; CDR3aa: CASSLITWEGEAFF; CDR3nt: TGTGCCAGCAGCCTGATTACATGGGAGGGTGAAGCTTTCTTT
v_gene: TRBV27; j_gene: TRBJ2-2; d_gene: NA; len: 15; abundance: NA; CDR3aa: CASNQRTRNTGELFF; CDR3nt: TGTGCCAGCAACCAGCGGACCCGGAACACCGGGGAGCTGTTTTTT
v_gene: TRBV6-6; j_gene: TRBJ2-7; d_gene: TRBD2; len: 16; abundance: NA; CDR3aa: CASSYSSGLAGYEQYF; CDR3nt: TGTGCCAGCAGTTACTCGTCGGGACTAGCGGGATACGAGCAGTACTTC
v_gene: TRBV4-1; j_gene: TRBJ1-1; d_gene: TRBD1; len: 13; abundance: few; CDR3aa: CASSLGQDTEAFF; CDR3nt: TGCGCCAGCAGCCTAGGACAGGACACTGAAGCTTTCTTT
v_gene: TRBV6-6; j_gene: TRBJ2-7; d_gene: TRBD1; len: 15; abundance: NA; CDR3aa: CASSYSGRGLYEQYF; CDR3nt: TGTGCCAGCAGTTACTCGGGCAGGGGGCTGTACGAGCAGTACTTC
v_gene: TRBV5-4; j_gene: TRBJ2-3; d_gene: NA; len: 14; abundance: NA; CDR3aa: CASSTAAGADTQYF; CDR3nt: TGTGCCAGCAGCACAGCGGCAGGGGCAGATACGCAGTATTTT
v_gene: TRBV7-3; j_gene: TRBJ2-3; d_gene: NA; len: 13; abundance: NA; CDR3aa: CASSRLGVNTQYF; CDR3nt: TGTGCCAGCAGCAGGTTGGGGGTCAATACGCAGTATTTT
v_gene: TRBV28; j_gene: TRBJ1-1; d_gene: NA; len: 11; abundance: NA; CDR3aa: CASSLSGKAFF; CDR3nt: TGTGCCAGCAGTTTATCTGGGAAAGCTTTCTTT
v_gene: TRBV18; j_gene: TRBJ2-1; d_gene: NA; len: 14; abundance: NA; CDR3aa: CASSPQVEYNEQFF; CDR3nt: TGTGCCAGCTCACCACAAGTCGAGTACAATGAGCAGTTCTTC
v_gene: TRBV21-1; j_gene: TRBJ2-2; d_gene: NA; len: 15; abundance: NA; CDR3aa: CASSKAQGSTGELFF; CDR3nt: TGTGCCAGCAGCAAAGCGCAGGGGAGCACCGGGGAGCTGTTTTTT
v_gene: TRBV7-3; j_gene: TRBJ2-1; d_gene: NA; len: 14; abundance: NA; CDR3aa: CASSSEPLGNEQFF; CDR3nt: TGTGCCAGCAGCTCTGAACCCCTAGGGAATGAGCAGTTCTTC
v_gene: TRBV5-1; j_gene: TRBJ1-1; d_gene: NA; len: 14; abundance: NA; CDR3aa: CASSLGQPNTEAFF; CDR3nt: TGCGCCAGCAGCTTGGGCCAGCCGAACACTGAAGCTTTCTTT